This T cell receptor (beta chain) was recovered during a study of vaccination and CD4 T cells after COVID-19. Across the whole study: Recovered patients in the cohort numbered six men and four women, two of them Hispanic. Study-wide results and limits: The study found that a median about 87% of reactive clones in convalescent patients appeared only post-vaccination.

The Oncomine TCR Beta short-read assay was what sequenced the DNA obtained from cultured CD4+ T cells. Using the QIAamp micro DNA kit, genomic DNA was extracted from the CD4+ T cells that had been cultured. From the PCR reads, TCRdb called clonotypes with MiXCR, one entry per CDR3 protein. In the table there are about 19,000 distinct CDR3 sequences, 40% to 45% of which are singletons. The CDR3 sequence is 12 residues long. Trimming shortened V by 0 bases and J by 3 bases, and 5 bases separated the two germline ends. Per germline, CDR1 GTSNPN and CDR2 SVGIG (reference sequence). Notes on this clonotype: The antigen remains unidentified.

Treatment denoted: roughly ten-day PBMC culture with coronavirus spike peptide pools or control peptides (ViraFEST assay). This clonotype originated in a human donor who had recovered from COVID-19. The V call is TRBV30, the J call TRBJ1-1, with TRBD1 as a possible D gene (5 bases). This specimen was CD4+ T cells from blood, cultured in vitro, taken after SARS-CoV-2 vaccination. CDR3 nucleotides: TGTGCCTGGAGTGTACAGGACACTGAAGCTTTCTTT. As protein: CAWSVQDTEAFF.